Below, one T cell receptor beta chain is given with its context. At one end the junction does not follow the germline gene, possibly because of a read error. The data were taken from a study of blood T cells in healthy people across ages. A second PCR, run for roughly 7 to 11 cycles, used a sample-barcoded 5' primer plus a J-beta primer mix. TCRdb used MiXCR to reprocess the 5' RACE reads, holding one entry per CDR3 protein. Seen here are approximately 600,000 distinct CDR3 sequences, around 54% observed once, and the top ten hold around 37%. The sequence was collected from a man in his 60s in good health. Sequencing used blood.

The CDR3 here is CASSQVWDRGNRPQHF. The CDR3, as DNA: TGTGCCAGCAGCCAGGTTTGGGACAGGGGGAATCGGCCCCAGCATTTT. This chain connects TRBV6-1 to TRBJ1-5, with 11 bases lining up with TRBD1. In germline, CDR1 is MNHNS, CDR2 SASEGT. CDR3 length: 16 residues.